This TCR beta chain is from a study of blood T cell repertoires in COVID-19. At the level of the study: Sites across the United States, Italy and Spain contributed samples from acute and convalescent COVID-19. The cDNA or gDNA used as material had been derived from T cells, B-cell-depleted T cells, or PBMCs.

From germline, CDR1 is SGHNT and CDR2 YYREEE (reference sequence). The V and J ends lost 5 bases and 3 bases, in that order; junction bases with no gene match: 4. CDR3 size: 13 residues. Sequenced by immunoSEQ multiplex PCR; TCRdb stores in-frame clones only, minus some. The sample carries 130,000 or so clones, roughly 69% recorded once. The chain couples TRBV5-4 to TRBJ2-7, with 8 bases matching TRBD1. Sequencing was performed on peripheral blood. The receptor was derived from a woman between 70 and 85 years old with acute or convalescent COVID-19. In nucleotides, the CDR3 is TGTGCCAGCAGGGGACAGGATGACTACGAGCAGTACTTC. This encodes CASRGQDDYEQYF.